The 31 T cell receptor beta chains listed next were all sequenced from one sample in a study of T cells in localized non-small cell lung cancer. This table comes from immunoSEQ multiplex PCR, and its TCRdb copy is limited to in-frame clones, with some not included. This sample has some 1,400 clones, with about 25% found just once. This specimen consisted of normal lung tissue next to the tumor, obtained before any cancer treatment. The receptors stem from a woman aged 40 to 75 with stage I squamous cell lung carcinoma.

The rearrangement joins TRBV18 to TRBJ2-5, with D possibly matching TRBD1 (5 bases). The CDR3 spans 16 residues. Germline-derived CDR1 and CDR2 are KGHSH and LQKENI. Trimming stripped 1 base from V and 4 bases from J, with 16 bases between. This chain's CDR3 is CASSPLRSTERETQYF. Written as DNA, the CDR3 is TGTGCCAGCTCACCACTTCGATCGACAGAACGAGAGACCCAGTACTTC.

Judged by abundance, this clone is large. The genes are TRBV28 and TRBJ2-5; 7 bases line up with TRBD1. Germline CDR1 is MDHEN and CDR2 is SYDVKM. The trim removed 6 bases at V and 2 bases at J, leaving 3 bases unmatched. The CDR3 loop spans 13 amino acids. The CDR3 loop reads CASRLQGQETQYF. The CDR3, as DNA: TGTGCCAGCAGACTACAGGGGCAAGAGACCCAGTACTTC.

The rearrangement links TRBV19 to TRBJ1-2, with D unresolved. V lost 6 bases and J lost 1, with 3 bases in between. The germline V gene has CDR1 LNHDA and CDR2 SQIVND (reference sequence). The CDR3 runs 11 residues. The CDR3 protein is CASSNNYGYTF. As DNA, the CDR3 is TGTGCCAGTAGCAATAACTATGGCTACACCTTC.

This clone was seen only a few times. The chain employs TRBV15 and TRBJ2-1; TRBD2 agrees at 11 bases. CDR1 is LNHNV, CDR2 YYDKDF, per germline (reference sequence). V lost 5 bases and J lost 3; bases outside the gene matches: 3. The CDR3 has 15 amino acids. This CDR3 reads CATSGGTSGYNEQFF. CDR3 nucleotides: TGTGCCACCAGCGGTGGGACTAGCGGCTACAATGAGCAGTTCTTC.

This clone has more than one count but fewer than ten. The chain uses TRBV6-8 and TRBJ1-5; unclear D gene. This CDR3 contains 12 residues. V lost 5 bases, J lost 4 bases, and 6 bases lay in between. Germline assignment: CDR1 MNHGY and CDR2 SAAAGT. The CDR3 region is CASSNWNQPQHF. CDR3 sequence (DNA): TGTGCCAGCAGTAACTGGAATCAGCCCCAGCATTTT.

V and J are TRBV6-8 and TRBJ1-5; a possible D gene is TRBD1 (5 bases). Germline V gene sequence: CDR1 MNHGY, CDR2 SAAAGT. The ends were cut back, 6 bases at V and 3 bases at J, with 9 bases in the middle. The CDR3 length is 13 residues. Here the CDR3 DNA reads TGTGCCAGCAGCGACAGCTACAATCAGCCCCAGCATTTT. It specifies CASSDSYNQPQHF.

The rearrangement joins TRBV11-3 to TRBJ2-7, with TRBD1 identical over 8 bases. Trimming removed 7 bases from V and 2 bases from J; junction bases left unmatched: 7. The germline V gene has CDR1 SGHNT and CDR2 YENEEA. The CDR3 contains 14 residues. CDR3 residues: CASKTDRATYEQYF. CDR3 bases: TGTGCCAGCAAGACGGACAGGGCAACCTACGAGCAGTACTTC.

This clone has more than one count but fewer than ten. V is TRBV12-5 and J is TRBJ1-3, with D unclear. This CDR3 is built from 14 residues. Per the germline V gene, CDR1 is LGHNT and CDR2 is FRNRAP. CDR3 sequence reads: CASSLGFSGNTIYF. The DNA of the CDR3 is TGTGCCAGTAGTTTAGGGTTCTCTGGAAACACCATATATTTT.

The chain uses TRBV19 and TRBJ2-2; no clear D gene. Trimming shortened V by 6 bases and J by 0 bases, and 14 bases separated the two germline ends. The CDR3 sequence is 16 residues long. The germline V gene has CDR1 LNHDA and CDR2 SQIVND (reference sequence). The CDR3 DNA follows: TGTGCCAGTAGCCGGGCTGCCGGGTCGAACACCGGGGAGCTGTTTTTT. Protein product: CASSRAAGSNTGELFF.

The rearrangement joins TRBV14 to TRBJ2-4, with D perhaps TRBD1 (5 bases). The CDR3 is 15 amino acids. Trimming stripped 0 bases from V and 6 bases from J, with 12 bases between. Germline V CDR1 and CDR2: SGHDN, FVKESK. For the CDR3, the DNA is TGTGCCAGCAGCCAAGATGGTCCAAGGGGAAACATTCAGTACTTC. Amino acids: CASSQDGPRGNIQYF.

This chain joins TRBV6-8 and TRBJ2-5, with D unresolved. CDR3 length: 15 residues. V lost 4 bases and J lost 1, with 13 bases in between. Germline V gives CDR1 MNHGY, CDR2 SAAAGT. In nucleotides, the CDR3 is TGTGCCAGCAGTTTCGCATGGGCATCCCAAGAGACCCAGTACTTC. This sequence encodes CASSFAWASQETQYF.

This chain joins TRBV18 and TRBJ2-2, with D unclear. V was pared by 4 bases and J by 0 bases, with 12 bases between. This CDR3 region has 16 residues. Germline V gives CDR1 KGHSH, CDR2 LQKENI. The CDR3 nucleotides are TGTGCCAGCTCACGGAACGCCCTCACGAACACCGGGGAGCTGTTTTTT. Residues: CASSRNALTNTGELFF.

This clone showed up just a few times. This rearrangement joins TRBV6-8 to TRBJ1-3, with TRBD1 matching over 8 bases. Losses at the gene ends were 4 bases for V and 4 bases for J; bases not matched to a gene: 9. Per germline, CDR1 MNHGY and CDR2 SAAAGT. The CDR3 length is 16 residues. In nucleotides, the CDR3 is TGTGCCAGCAGTTCGACAGGGGCCTCGGACGGAAACACCATATATTTT. Translation gives CASSSTGASDGNTIYF.

The genes are TRBV9 and TRBJ2-1; no clear D. The CDR3 is 13 residues long. Trimming took off 0 bases at V and 6 bases at J, with 7 bases between the two ends. Germline loops: CDR1 SGDLS, CDR2 YYNGEE. CDR3: CASSVVMGNEQFF. The CDR3 region has the DNA TGTGCCAGCAGCGTAGTCATGGGCAATGAGCAGTTCTTC.

This clone has just a few counts. The CDR3 DNA follows: TGTGCCAGCAGCGTAGGGATACTAGCGGCTGACAATGAGCAGTTCTTC. This codes for CASSVGILAADNEQFF. This sequence joins TRBV9 and TRBJ2-1, with 8 bases identical to TRBD2. V trimming: 0 bases; J trimming: 5 bases; junction bases outside the gene matches: 7. The CDR3 is 16 amino acids. Germline CDR1 and CDR2: SGDLS and YYNGEE.

The chain combines TRBV6-8 with TRBJ2-3, with D possibly called TRBD1 or TRBD2 (5 bases each). The CDR3 has 14 residues. The ends were cut back, 7 bases at V and 0 bases at J, with 11 bases in the middle. Germline values: CDR1 MNHGY, CDR2 SAAAGT. CDR3 protein: CASKLGPSTDTQYF. The CDR3 bases are TGTGCCAGCAAACTGGGACCTAGCACAGATACGCAGTATTTT.

Relative to its sample, this clone is large. The genes are TRBV11-3 and TRBJ1-1, with TRBD1 matching 8 bases. There are 15 residues in the CDR3. The ends lost 1 base at V and 6 bases at J; junction bases unmatched: 7. The germline gives CDR1 SGHNT, CDR2 YENEEA. The CDR3 DNA reads TGTGCCAGCAGCTTAGTACTAGAGGACAGGGCTGAAGCTTTCTTT. It yields the protein CASSLVLEDRAEAFF.

This rearrangement joins TRBV18 to TRBJ2-5; the D gene could be TRBD1 or TRBD2 (6 bases each). V lost 0 bases, J lost 4 bases, and 15 bases lay in between. The CDR3 length is 16 residues. Germline CDR1 reads KGHSH; CDR2 reads LQKENI. CDR3 protein: CASSPPGAGEAETQYF. The DNA for the CDR3 is TGTGCCAGCTCACCACCGGGAGCAGGGGAGGCAGAGACCCAGTACTTC.

J is TRBJ2-1 and V is TRBV28; TRBD2 matches at 8 bases. The V gene's germline CDR1 is MDHEN and CDR2 SYDVKM. After removal of 2 bases from V and 0 bases from J, the junction contained 21 bases not matched to a gene. This CDR3 has 22 amino acids. CDR3 in amino acids: CASSLLPLGLAGKKSSYNEQFF. The CDR3 coding sequence is TGTGCCAGCAGTTTACTGCCCCTGGGTCTAGCGGGCAAAAAGAGCTCCTACAATGAGCAGTTCTTC. Full variable domain (missing parts from reference TRBV28 and TRBJ2-1): DVKVTQSSRYLVKRTGEKVFLECVQDMDHENMFWYRQDPGLGLRLIYFSYDVKMKEKGDIPEGYSVSREKKERFSLILESASTNQTSMYLCASSLLPLGLAGKKSSYNEQFFGPGTRLTVL.

The chain recombines TRBV18 with TRBJ1-3; D call uncertain. Per germline, CDR1 KGHSH and CDR2 LQKENI. The CDR3 runs to 16 residues. Trimming left V 6 bases short and J 0 bases short, with 15 bases between. CDR3 protein: CASSRGPPSSGNTIYF. The CDR3 coding sequence is TGTGCCAGCTCGCGAGGACCGCCGAGCTCTGGAAACACCATATATTTT.

This clone turned up a few times. V usage is TRBV9 and J usage is TRBJ1-3; no definite D call. Looked up from germline, CDR1 is SGDLS and CDR2 is YYNGEE. Trimming shortened V by 0 bases and J by 0 bases, and 10 bases separated the two germline ends. CDR3 length equals 16 residues. The CDR3 region is CASSVEGMLSGNTIYF. CDR3 nucleotides: TGTGCCAGCAGCGTAGAAGGGATGCTCTCTGGAAACACCATATATTTT. Drawing the rest from reference TRBV9 and TRBJ1-3, the complete variable domain is DSGVTQTPKHLITATGQRVTLRCSPRSGDLSVYWYQQSLDQGLQFLIQYYNGEERAKGNILERFSAQQFPDLHSELNLSSLELGDSALYFCASSVEGMLSGNTIYFGEGSWLTVV.

The chain has TRBV11-3 and TRBJ2-5, with 7 bases aligning to TRBD2. The V gene end was trimmed by 0 bases and the J gene end by 0 bases; junction bases not matched to a gene: 4. The CDR3 has 16 residues. CDR1 is SGHNT, CDR2 YENEEA, per germline. CDR3 bases: TGTGCCAGCAGCTTAGATCGGGGGGTGTACCAAGAGACCCAGTACTTC. It is translated as CASSLDRGVYQETQYF.

In this sample, this clone is medium-sized. The chain uses TRBV11-3 and TRBJ2-1; D is possibly TRBD2 (5 bases). The CDR3 is 14 residues long. Germline-derived CDR1 and CDR2 are SGHNT and YENEEA. Trimming took off 5 bases at V and 3 bases at J, with 11 bases between the two ends. The CDR3 sequence: CASSPRARYNEQFF. In DNA form, the CDR3 reads TGTGCCAGCAGCCCGCGGGCCCGCTACAATGAGCAGTTCTTC.

The rearrangement joins TRBV18 to TRBJ1-2, with 7 nucleotides matching TRBD1. With 4 bases clipped from V and 7 bases from J, the junction kept 6 bases outside the gene matches. CDR3 length equals 13 residues. Germline lookup yields CDR1 KGHSH and CDR2 LQKENI. The CDR3 nucleotides read TGTGCCAGCTCACAGGGGGCTGATCGTGGCTACACCTTC. This sequence encodes CASSQGADRGYTF.

By sample share, this clone is large. The genes are TRBV6-8 and TRBJ2-3; TRBD2 matches at 14 bases. Germline lookup yields CDR1 MNHGY and CDR2 SAAAGT. With V trimmed by 8 bases and J by 6 bases, 13 bases remained unmatched. The CDR3 loop spans 17 amino acids. CDR3 in amino acids: CASRGLAGVGAVDTQYF. CDR3 nucleotide sequence: TGTGCCAGCCGGGGACTAGCGGGAGTGGGGGCGGTGGATACGCAGTATTTT.

There are a few counts of this clone. V and J are TRBV9 and TRBJ2-7; D not certain. V lost 7 bases and J lost 3, with 11 bases in between. This CDR3 is built from 12 residues. Germline CDR1 SGDLS, CDR2 YYNGEE. The CDR3 coding sequence is TGTGCCAGCGGAAACTCTATCTACGAGCAGTACTTC. Residues: CASGNSIYEQYF.

The chain uses TRBV19 and TRBJ2-2, with 11 bases lining up with TRBD2. Germline V gene sequence: CDR1 LNHDA, CDR2 SQIVND (reference sequence). There are 16 residues in the CDR3. The V gene end was trimmed by 8 bases and the J gene end by 6 bases; junction bases not matched to a gene: 11. For the CDR3, the DNA is TGTGCCAGTCGACTAGCGGGGCGGTCACAGGCCGGGGAGCTGTTTTTT. It encodes CASRLAGRSQAGELFF.

By share, this clone ranks as medium-sized (0.01 to 0.1%). V and J are TRBV11-3 and TRBJ1-1; no reliable D call. This CDR3 spans 14 amino acids. Trimming removed 3 bases at V and 4 bases at J, with 12 bases between. Germline CDR1 SGHNT, CDR2 YENEEA. CDR3 sequence reads: CASSFSARGTEAFF. The CDR3, as DNA: TGTGCCAGCAGCTTCAGTGCCCGGGGCACTGAAGCTTTCTTT.

This clone appeared a few times. The genes are TRBV6-8 and TRBJ1-1, with D possibly TRBD1 on 5 matching bases. Trimming shortened V by 8 bases and J by 5 bases, and 12 bases separated the two germline ends. Germline CDR1 is MNHGY and CDR2 is SAAAGT. There are 12 residues in the CDR3. The DNA of the CDR3 is TGTGCCAGCGCGGTAAGGGGAACTGAAGCTTTCTTT. Protein: CASAVRGTEAFF.

This clone rates as medium-sized. The chain combines TRBV6-8 with TRBJ1-2, with a weak D call TRBD1 (5 bases). Per the germline V gene, CDR1 is MNHGY and CDR2 is SAAAGT. The V end lost 6 bases, the J end lost 4 bases, and 15 bases lay between the germline ends. The CDR3 is 14 residues long. The DNA for the CDR3 is TGTGCCAGCAGATCCTCAGGGCCCTCCTATGGCTACACCTTC. It yields the protein CASRSSGPSYGYTF.

There are a few counts of this clone. The rearrangement links TRBV7-7 to TRBJ2-3; 9 nucleotides match TRBD2. The trim removed 1 base at V and 7 bases at J, leaving 6 bases unmatched. This CDR3 spans 15 amino acids. Germline CDR1 and CDR2: SSHAT and FNYEAQ (reference sequence). In DNA, the CDR3 is TGTGCCAGCAGCTTAGTACTAGCGGGTGTACATACGCAGTATTTT. This sequence encodes CASSLVLAGVHTQYF.